These 10 T cell receptor beta chains came from one sample sequenced in a study of CD8+ T cells in alopecia areata. RNA extraction and reverse transcription yielded cDNA as sequencing template. The repertoire was sequenced with immunoSEQ multiplex PCR; TCRdb's copy has only in-frame clones and lacks some. The table shows 130,000 to 150,000 clones, with approximately 80% occurring only once. Treatment meaning: oral pan-JAK inhibitor, 5-10 mg twice daily. Here the sequenced sample was CD8+ T cells sorted from blood, taken at week 4, from a patient treated with tofacitinib. These receptors were taken from a human donor with alopecia areata.

Note on this clone: Other DNA sequences of this sample code for an identical CDR3. V usage is TRBV27 and J usage is TRBJ2-1; D is perhaps TRBD2 (6 bases). The CDR3 length is 12 residues. V dropped 3 bases and J dropped 7 bases, with 7 bases sitting between them. Germline CDR1 MNHEY, CDR2 SMNVEV (reference sequence). The CDR3 nucleotides are TGTGCCAGCAGTTTGGGAGGTAATGAGCAGTTCTTC. This codes for CASSLGGNEQFF.

This sequence joins TRBV2 and TRBJ2-1; a weak D match, TRBD1 (5 bases). V was pared by 8 bases and J by 8 bases, with 13 bases between. CDR1 is SNHLY, CDR2 FYNNEI, per germline. The CDR3 runs to 12 residues. Here the CDR3 reads CASLTGIDEQFF. CDR3 in DNA: TGTGCCAGCCTTACAGGTATCGATGAGCAGTTCTTC.

The V gene is TRBV29-1, the J gene TRBJ2-5, with a tentative D call TRBD2 (5 bases). CDR1 and CDR2 (germline): SQVTM, ANQGSEA. This CDR3 has 14 residues. V was trimmed by 2 bases and J by 1 base, leaving 11 bases between them. The CDR3 sequence: CSVEPSPFQETQYF. CDR3 coding DNA: TGCAGCGTTGAACCTAGCCCCTTCCAAGAGACCCAGTACTTC.

The chain has TRBV7-6 and TRBJ2-7; 7 bases align to TRBD1. Germline V gene data show CDR1 as SGHVS and CDR2 as FNYEAQ. The V segment lost 3 bases and the J segment 2 bases; nucleotides outside the gene matches: 4. This CDR3 region has 14 residues. The CDR3 sequence: CASSFGTGAYEQYF. The CDR3 DNA follows: TGTGCCAGCAGCTTCGGTACAGGGGCCTACGAGCAGTACTTC.

The J gene is TRBJ1-1, the V gene TRBV27, with D hard to call. This CDR3 spans 13 amino acids. The germline V gene has CDR1 MNHEY and CDR2 SMNVEV (reference sequence). V gave up 6 bases and J gave up 0 bases, with 8 bases separating them. CDR3 in amino acids: CASRAYMNTEAFF. The DNA for the CDR3 is TGTGCCAGCAGGGCTTACATGAACACTGAAGCTTTCTTT.

In its sample, this clone was seen a few times. The gene calls are TRBV6-5 and TRBJ2-1; no clear D gene. This CDR3 region has 15 residues. V lost 0 bases, J lost 1 base, and 7 bases lay in between. Germline assignment: CDR1 MNHEY and CDR2 SVGAGI. CDR3 protein: CASSYSFGSYNEQFF. CDR3 DNA sequence: TGTGCCAGCAGTTACTCGTTTGGGTCCTACAATGAGCAGTTCTTC.

This clone was detected once. The rearrangement joins TRBV4-1 to TRBJ2-7, with D perhaps TRBD1 or TRBD2 (5 bases each). CDR1 MGHRA and CDR2 YSYEKL come from the germline V gene. The CDR3 has 14 amino acids. V shed 4 bases and J shed 5 bases, with 15 bases lying between them. CDR3 bases: TGCGCCAGCAGCCCGACAGAGGGAAAGGACGAGCAGTACTTC. Translating gives CASSPTEGKDEQYF.

The chain is built from TRBV6-5 and TRBJ1-6, with 7 bases lining up with TRBD1. This CDR3 contains 16 residues. CDR1 is MNHEY and CDR2 is SVGAGI in the germline V gene. Trimming took 0 bases from V and 7 from J; bases not matched to a gene: 6. CDR3 in amino acids: CASSYSTGRGNSPLHF. DNA of the CDR3: TGTGCCAGCAGTTACTCGACAGGGCGGGGGAATTCACCCCTCCACTTT.

The chain joins TRBV5-6 to TRBJ2-7, with TRBD2 as a possible D gene (5 bases). V lost 7 bases and J 0 bases, leaving 14 bases between the germline ends. Germline V lookup: CDR1 SGHDT, CDR2 YYEEEE. The CDR3 length is 14 residues. CDR3 in DNA: TGTGCCAGCGCAGTCTCGGACTTCTCCTACGAGCAGTACTTC. This sequence encodes CASAVSDFSYEQYF.

The V and J genes are TRBV4-3 and TRBJ2-2; a weak D match, TRBD2 (6 bases). Germline values: CDR1 LGHNA, CDR2 YSLEER. This CDR3 comprises 15 residues. Trimming removed 2 bases from V and 10 bases from J, with 17 bases in between. The CDR3 nucleotides are TGCGCCAGCAGCCAATCCATGGGGACTTCTGAGGAGCTGTTTTTT. It specifies CASSQSMGTSEELFF.